This is a list of T cell receptor beta chains from one sample in a study of T cell responses to AZD1222 COVID-19 vaccine. Method: immunoSEQ multiplex PCR; TCRdb's copy keeps in-frame clones and lacks some. The repertoire consists of roughly 160,000 clones, with around 90% occurring once and the leading ten covering 1.1%. Specimen: peripheral blood, collected 28 days after the second AZD1222 dose. The receptors originated from an adult who received the AZD1222 COVID-19 vaccine. Each CDR3 is given with its conserved first and last residue. D genes are given only for firm matches. The size entry is marked missing in some rows and otherwise reads once, few, many or a size class.

d_call	clone_size	v_call	j_call	cdr3_aa	cdr3_nt
NA	NA	TRBV18	TRBJ1-2	CASSLKLGGGPNYGYTF	TGTGCCAGCTCACTTAAATTGGGCGGGGGCCCCAACTATGGCTACACCTTC
NA	once	TRBV5-1	TRBJ1-5	CASSFDTGNQPQHF	TGCGCCAGCAGCTTTGACACGGGCAATCAGCCCCAGCATTTT
NA	NA	TRBV6-1	TRBJ1-1	CASSEVGGGNTEAFF	TGTGCCAGCAGTGAGGTGGGGGGCGGGAACACTGAAGCTTTCTTT
TRBD2	NA	TRBV27	TRBJ2-7	CASSPSGGSSYEQYF	TGTGCCAGCAGTCCTAGCGGGGGAAGCTCCTACGAGCAGTACTTC
NA	NA	TRBV7-9	TRBJ2-5	CASSSTDVQETQYF	TGTGCCAGCAGCTCGACAGATGTTCAAGAGACCCAGTACTTC
NA	NA	TRBV5-1	TRBJ1-1	CASSEEVLRTEAFF	TGCGCCAGCAGCGAGGAGGTATTACGGACTGAAGCTTTCTTT
NA	NA	TRBV10-3	TRBJ2-7	CATTSERSYEQYF	TGTGCCACCACGTCGGAGCGGTCGTACGAGCAGTACTTC
TRBD2	NA	TRBV4-3	TRBJ2-5	CASSQGLAETQYF	TGCGCCAGCAGCCAAGGACTAGCGGAGACCCAGTACTTC
NA	NA	TRBV13	TRBJ2-1	CASSIMGEQFF	TGTGCCAGCAGCATAATGGGTGAGCAGTTCTTC
TRBD1	NA	TRBV11-2	TRBJ1-2	CASSLDTGGGDGYTF	TGTGCCAGCAGCTTAGATACAGGGGGTGGAGATGGCTACACCTTC
NA	NA	TRBV6-5	TRBJ1-5	CASSWWGNSNQPQHF	TGTGCCAGCAGTTGGTGGGGGAATAGCAATCAGCCCCAGCATTTT
NA	NA	TRBV7-2	TRBJ1-3	CASSPLDGTSGNTIYF	TGTGCCAGCAGCCCCTTGGACGGAACCTCTGGAAACACCATATATTTT
NA	NA	TRBV12-2	TRBJ2-7	CASRLGPGLAGGFYEQYF	TGTGCAAGTCGCTTAGGGCCGGGACTAGCGGGGGGATTCTACGAGCAGTACTTC
NA	NA	TRBV29-1	TRBJ1-1	CSVPGVTEAFF	TGCAGCGTTCCAGGGGTAACTGAAGCTTTCTTT
NA	NA	TRBV27	TRBJ1-1	CASSFLRGDTEAFF	TGTGCCAGCAGTTTTTTACGGGGGGACACTGAAGCTTTCTTT
NA	NA	TRBV29-1	TRBJ2-2	CSAKDTRTGELFF	TGCAGCGCCAAAGACACCCGTACCGGGGAGCTGTTTTTT